These T cell receptor beta chains were read from a single sample in a study of T cell responses to AZD1222 COVID-19 vaccine. Only in-frame clones appear in the TCRdb table, and some are missing; sequencing was by immunoSEQ multiplex PCR. The profile covers under 150,000 clones, with approximately 91% appearing a single time and around 1.8% taken by the ten largest. Here the sequenced sample was peripheral blood, taken 28 days after the second AZD1222 dose. The receptors here all came from an adult who received the AZD1222 COVID-19 vaccine. The CDR3 runs from the conserved cysteine through the conserved F or W. The D gene is left open where the match is weak. The size of a clone is reported for some rows only, either as once, few or many, or as a class for expanded clones.

j_call v_call clone_size d_call cdr3_length cdr3_nt cdr3_aa
TRBJ2-7 TRBV4-1 many TRBD2 15 TGCGCCAGCAGCCCGGGGGTAGGGGAGGGATACGAGCAGTACTTC CASSPGVGEGYEQYF
TRBJ1-1 TRBV18 . TRBD1 14 TGTGCCAGCTCTCCCGGGGACAGGAACACTGAAGCTTTCTTT CASSPGDRNTEAFF
TRBJ2-1 TRBV7-3 . TRBD2 15 TGTGCCAGCAGCGCGGGGCGGGGGGCCTACAATGAGCAGTTCTTC CASSAGRGAYNEQFF
TRBJ2-5 TRBV29-1 . TRBD2 13 TGCAGCGTTTGGGCTAGCGGTGGGGAGACCCAGTACTTC CSVWASGGETQYF
TRBJ2-3 TRBV5-4 once . 14 TGTGCCAGCAGCCTCGACGGGGACACAGATACGCAGTATTTT CASSLDGDTDTQYF
TRBJ1-2 TRBV7-2 . . 13 TGTGCCAGCAGCTGGACGAATGGCGATGGCTACACCTTC CASSWTNGDGYTF
TRBJ2-3 TRBV4-1 few . 16 TGCGCCAGCAGCCCGGGGCCAGCGGACGGCACAGATACGCAGTATTTT CASSPGPADGTDTQYF
TRBJ1-1 TRBV2 . . 13 TGTGCCAGCGGGTTCGAGATGAACACTGAAGCTTTCTTT CASGFEMNTEAFF
TRBJ1-1 TRBV9 . TRBD1 15 TGTGCCAGCAAGTGGGGGGACAGGGTGTGGACTGAAGCTTTCTTT CASKWGDRVWTEAFF
TRBJ2-5 TRBV7-7 . . 14 TGTGCCAGCAGCCGCGGACGAACTCAAGAGACCCAGTACTTC CASSRGRTQETQYF
TRBJ2-2 TRBV27 . . 13 TGTGCCAGCGGACAATTCAACACCGGGGAGCTGTTTTTT CASGQFNTGELFF
TRBJ1-4 TRBV7-8 once . 14 TGTGCCAGCAGCTTAGCCTCAACTAATGAAAAACTGTTTTTT CASSLASTNEKLFF
TRBJ1-2 TRBV27 . TRBD1 17 TGTGCCAGCAGTTTATATCCGCCAGCCTCAGGGGGACTTGGCTACACCTTC CASSLYPPASGGLGYTF
TRBJ1-5 TRBV19 . . 16 TGTGCCAGTAGCCCCATCCCGAGACAGCGGAATCAGCCCCAGCATTTT CASSPIPRQRNQPQHF
TRBJ2-5 TRBV3-1/TRBV3-2 . TRBD1 16 TGTGCCAGCAGCCCGCCCAGGGGGTGGGTTGAGGAGACCCAGTACTTC CASSPPRGWVEETQYF
TRBJ1-1 TRBV15 . . 14 TGTGCCACCAGCAGAGTAAGGGGGAACACTGAAGCTTTCTTT CATSRVRGNTEAFF
TRBJ1-1 TRBV19 . TRBD1 15 TGTGCCAGTAGCCTTAAACCGGCCAGGGGGGCTGAAGCTTTCTTT CASSLKPARGAEAFF
TRBJ1-2 TRBV19 once . 12 TGTGCCAGTAGTCCGTTATCCTATGGCTACACCTTC CASSPLSYGYTF
TRBJ2-5 TRBV29-1 . TRBD1 14 TGCAGCGTTACCACTGACAGGGGAAGAGATGCCCAGTACTTC CSVTTDRGRDAQYF
TRBJ2-1 TRBV5-1 . TRBD1 15 TGCGCCAGCAGCTTCCTGACAGGGGAGTACAATGAGCAGTTCTTC CASSFLTGEYNEQFF
TRBJ2-2 TRBV9 once TRBD1 15 TGTGCCAGCAGCCTGGACAGGGGTTACACCGGGGAGCTGTTTTTT CASSLDRGYTGELFF
TRBJ2-2 TRBV5-6 . . 14 TGTGCCAGCAGCTTGGTTCGAAACACCGGGGAGCTGTTTTTT CASSLVRNTGELFF
TRBJ1-1 TRBV19 . . 17 TGTGCCAGTAATATTCTCGGGGGACCGCCGATTAACACTGAAGCTTTCTTT CASNILGGPPINTEAFF
TRBJ1-2 TRBV9 . . 14 TGTGCCAGCAGCGCGCCGGACACCTTGTATGGCTACACCTTC CASSAPDTLYGYTF
TRBJ1-2 TRBV27 . TRBD1 15 TGTGCCAGCAGTCCCGTCCGGACAGGGGGACATGGCTACACCTTC CASSPVRTGGHGYTF
TRBJ1-6 TRBV21-1 . . 14 TGTGCCAGCATCCGGGCCGAGGGGATCTCACCCCTCCACTTT CASIRAEGISPLHF
TRBJ2-7 TRBV6-5 . . 14 TGTGCCAGCAGTCAGAGGTCTGACCTCTACGAGCAGTACTTC CASSQRSDLYEQYF
TRBJ1-3 TRBV7-2 . . 14 TGTGCCAGCAGCCCACAAACCTCTGGAAACACCATATATTTT CASSPQTSGNTIYF
TRBJ2-7 TRBV12-5 . . 14 TGTGCTAGTGGTTTGCAGGGGGGGGCCTACGAGCAGTACTTC CASGLQGGAYEQYF
TRBJ1-3 TRBV6-5 . . 14 TGTGCCAGCAGTCTCGGAGACTCTGGAAACACCATATATTTT CASSLGDSGNTIYF
TRBJ2-2 TRBV2 once TRBD2 15 TGTGCCAGCAGCCGCATTAGCGGGGACACCGGGGAGCTGTTTTTT CASSRISGDTGELFF
TRBJ1-1 TRBV6-5 . . 13 TGTGCCAGCAGTTACTGGGGGTCAACTGAAGCTTTCTTT CASSYWGSTEAFF
TRBJ1-4 TRBV7-8 . . 18 TGTGCCAGCAGCCCCAAGATCCTCTCCACTCGCTTGAGTGAAAAACTGTTTTTT CASSPKILSTRLSEKLFF
TRBJ1-5 TRBV6-1 . TRBD1 16 TGTGCCAGCAGTGCCCGACAGGGGTTGGGCAATCAGCCCCAGCATTTT CASSARQGLGNQPQHF
TRBJ1-1 TRBV19 . TRBD1 12 TGTGCCAGTAGGCGACAGGGCACTGAAGCTTTCTTT CASRRQGTEAFF
TRBJ2-1 TRBV12-5 . TRBD2 15 TGTGCTAGTGGCCTCGGGGGGGACTTCTACAATGAGCAGTTCTTC CASGLGGDFYNEQFF
TRBJ2-3 TRBV28 . TRBD1 19 TGTGCCAGCAGTACCTCCGCCAGGGACAGACAACATAGCACAGATACGCAGTATTTT CASSTSARDRQHSTDTQYF
TRBJ2-1 TRBV5-1 . . 16 TGCGCCAGCAGCTATTCCGGGACGACCGCCTACAATGAGCAGTTCTTC CASSYSGTTAYNEQFF
TRBJ2-1 TRBV29-1 . TRBD2 12 TGCAGCGTTGATCCGGGGGGCAATGAGCAGTTCTTC CSVDPGGNEQFF
TRBJ1-2 TRBV12-5 few . 14 TGTGCTAGTGGTTTGTCTCTCTCTAACTATGGCTACACCTTC CASGLSLSNYGYTF
TRBJ2-1 TRBV5-8 . TRBD1 16 TGTGCCAGCAGCCGACCGGGACAGAGCTCCTACAATGAGCAGTTCTTC CASSRPGQSSYNEQFF
TRBJ1-1 TRBV6-5 . TRBD1 15 TGTGCCAGCACCATCAGGACAGGGGGCTACACTGAAGCTTTCTTT CASTIRTGGYTEAFF
TRBJ2-2 TRBV5-1 . . 14 TGCGCCAGCAGCTTCTCGACGGACACCGGGGAGCTGTTTTTT CASSFSTDTGELFF
TRBJ1-1 TRBV3-1/TRBV3-2 . . 13 TGTGCCAGCAGCTCCTCCGGGGACACTGAAGCTTTCTTT CASSSSGDTEAFF
TRBJ1-1 TRBV18 . . 13 TGTGCCAGCTTAACAAACAGCTTCACTGAAGCTTTCTTT CASLTNSFTEAFF
TRBJ1-4 TRBV11-2 . . 16 TGTGCCAGCAGCCTCGGGGGGGGGCTGGGGAATGAAAAACTGTTTTTT CASSLGGGLGNEKLFF
TRBJ1-2 TRBV5-1 . TRBD1 16 TGCGCCAGCAGCCCCCGCGGGCAGGGGGCTGGTGATGGCTACACCTTC CASSPRGQGAGDGYTF
TRBJ2-3 TRBV29-1 . . 13 TGCAGCGTTGGATGGGACTCCACAGATACGCAGTATTTT CSVGWDSTDTQYF
TRBJ2-3 TRBV9 . . 14 TGTGCCAGCAGCGTAGCGGGCTGGACAGATACGCAGTATTTT CASSVAGWTDTQYF
TRBJ2-3 TRBV5-4 . . 14 TGTGCCAGCAGCTCCGGAAAGAGCACAGATACGCAGTATTTT CASSSGKSTDTQYF
TRBJ2-5 TRBV2 . . 11 TGTGCCAGCAGTCCAAGAGAAGCCCAGTACTTC CASSPREAQYF